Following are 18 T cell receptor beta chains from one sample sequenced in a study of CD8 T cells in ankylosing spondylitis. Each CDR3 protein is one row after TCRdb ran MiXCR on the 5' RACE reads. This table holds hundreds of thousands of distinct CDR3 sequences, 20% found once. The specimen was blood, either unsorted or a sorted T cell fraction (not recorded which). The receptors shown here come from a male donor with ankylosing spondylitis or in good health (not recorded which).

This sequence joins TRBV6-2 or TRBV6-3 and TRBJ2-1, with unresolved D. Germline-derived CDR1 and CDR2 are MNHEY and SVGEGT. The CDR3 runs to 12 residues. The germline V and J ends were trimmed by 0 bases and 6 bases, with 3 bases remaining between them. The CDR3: CASSYSANEQFF. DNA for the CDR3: TGTGCCAGCAGTTACTCGGCCAATGAGCAGTTCTTC.

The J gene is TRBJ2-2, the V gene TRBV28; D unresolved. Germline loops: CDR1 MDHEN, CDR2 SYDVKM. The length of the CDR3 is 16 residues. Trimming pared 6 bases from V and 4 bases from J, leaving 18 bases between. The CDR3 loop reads CASSSPSGRPTGELFF. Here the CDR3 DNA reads TGTGCCAGCAGCTCCCCCTCCGGCAGACCCACCGGGGAGCTGTTTTTT. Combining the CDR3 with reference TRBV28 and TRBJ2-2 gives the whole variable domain DVKVTQSSRYLVKRTGEKVFLECVQDMDHENMFWYRQDPGLGLRLIYFSYDVKMKEKGDIPEGYSVSREKKERFSLILESASTNQTSMYLCASSSPSGRPTGELFFGEGSRLTVL.

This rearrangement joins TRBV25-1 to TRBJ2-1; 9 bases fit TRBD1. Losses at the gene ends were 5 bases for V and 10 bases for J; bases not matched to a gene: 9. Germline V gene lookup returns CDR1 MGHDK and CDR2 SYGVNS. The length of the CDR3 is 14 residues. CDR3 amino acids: CASSTRPGQGEQFF. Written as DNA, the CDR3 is TGTGCCAGCAGTACCCGACCCGGACAGGGGGAGCAGTTCTTC.

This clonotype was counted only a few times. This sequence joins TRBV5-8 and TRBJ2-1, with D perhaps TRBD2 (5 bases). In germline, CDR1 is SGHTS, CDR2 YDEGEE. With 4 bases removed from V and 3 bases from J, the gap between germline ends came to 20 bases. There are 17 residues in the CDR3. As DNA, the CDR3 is TGTGCCAGCAGCGCCCCTAGCCCCATCTGGAACTACAATGAGCAGTTCTTC. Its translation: CASSAPSPIWNYNEQFF.

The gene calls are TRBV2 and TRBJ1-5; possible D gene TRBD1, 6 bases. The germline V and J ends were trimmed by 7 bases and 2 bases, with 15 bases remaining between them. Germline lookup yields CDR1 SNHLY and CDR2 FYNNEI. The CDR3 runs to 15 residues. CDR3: CASNIQGMGNQPQHF. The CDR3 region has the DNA TGTGCCAGCAATATACAGGGAATGGGCAATCAGCCCCAGCATTTT.

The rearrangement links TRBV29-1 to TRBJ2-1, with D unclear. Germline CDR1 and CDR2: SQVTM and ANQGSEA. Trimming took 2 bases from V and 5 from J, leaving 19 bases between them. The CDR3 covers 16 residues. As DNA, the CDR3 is TGCAGCGTTGAAAGTTTAGTTGGGCAGGCAAACAATGAGCAGTTCTTC. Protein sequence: CSVESLVGQANNEQFF.

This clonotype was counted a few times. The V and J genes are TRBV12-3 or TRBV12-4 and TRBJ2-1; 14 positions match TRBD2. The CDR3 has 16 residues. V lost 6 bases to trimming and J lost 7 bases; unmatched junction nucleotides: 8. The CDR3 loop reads CASRRTSGGSRNEQFF. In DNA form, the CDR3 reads TGTGCCAGCAGGAGGACTAGCGGGGGGAGTCGGAATGAGCAGTTCTTC.

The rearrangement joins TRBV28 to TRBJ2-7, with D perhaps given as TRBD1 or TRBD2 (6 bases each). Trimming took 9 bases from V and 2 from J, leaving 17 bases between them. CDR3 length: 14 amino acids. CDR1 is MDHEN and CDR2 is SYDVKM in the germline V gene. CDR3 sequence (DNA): TGTGCCAGTTCGCTAGGGGGGTTTCCCTACGAGCAGTACGTC. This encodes CASSLGGFPYEQYV.

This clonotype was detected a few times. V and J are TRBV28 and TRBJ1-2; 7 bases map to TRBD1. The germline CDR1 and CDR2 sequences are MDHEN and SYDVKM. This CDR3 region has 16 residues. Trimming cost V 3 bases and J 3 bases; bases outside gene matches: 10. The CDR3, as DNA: TGTGCCAGCAGTTTCTTGGTGAGGGGGCTTGACTATGGCTACACCTTC. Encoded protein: CASSFLVRGLDYGYTF.

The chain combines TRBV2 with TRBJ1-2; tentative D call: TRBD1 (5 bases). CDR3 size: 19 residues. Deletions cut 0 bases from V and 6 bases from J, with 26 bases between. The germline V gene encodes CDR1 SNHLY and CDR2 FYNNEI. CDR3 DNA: TGTGCCAGCAGTGAAGCGCTTCGGCAGGGTCTGGGGAATCTTCATGGCTACACCTTC. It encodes CASSEALRQGLGNLHGYTF.

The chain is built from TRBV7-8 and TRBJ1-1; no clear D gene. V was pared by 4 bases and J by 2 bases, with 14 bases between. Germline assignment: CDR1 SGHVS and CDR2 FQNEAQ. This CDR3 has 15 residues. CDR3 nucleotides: TGTGCCAGCAGCTCCTCAACCGGTCGCAACACTGAAGCTTTCTTT. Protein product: CASSSSTGRNTEAFF.

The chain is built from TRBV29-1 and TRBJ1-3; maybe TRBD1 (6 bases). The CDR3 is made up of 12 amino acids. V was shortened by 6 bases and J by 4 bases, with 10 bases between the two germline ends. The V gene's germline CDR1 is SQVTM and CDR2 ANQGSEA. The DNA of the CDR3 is TGCAGCGTGTTTACAGGGGGAAACACCATATATTTT. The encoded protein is CSVFTGGNTIYF.

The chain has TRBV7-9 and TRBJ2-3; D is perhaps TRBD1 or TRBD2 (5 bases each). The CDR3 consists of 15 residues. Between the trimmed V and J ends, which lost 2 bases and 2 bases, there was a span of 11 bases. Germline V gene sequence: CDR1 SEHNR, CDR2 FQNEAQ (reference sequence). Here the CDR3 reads CASSLSGANTDTQYF. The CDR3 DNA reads TGTGCCAGCAGCTTATCCGGGGCAAACACAGATACGCAGTATTTT.

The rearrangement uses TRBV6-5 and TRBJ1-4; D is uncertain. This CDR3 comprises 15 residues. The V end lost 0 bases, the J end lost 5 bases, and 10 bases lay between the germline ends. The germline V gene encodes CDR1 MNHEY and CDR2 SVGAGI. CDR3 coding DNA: TGTGCCAGCAGTTACTCGATCGGGAGGAATGAAAAACTGTTTTTT. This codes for CASSYSIGRNEKLFF.

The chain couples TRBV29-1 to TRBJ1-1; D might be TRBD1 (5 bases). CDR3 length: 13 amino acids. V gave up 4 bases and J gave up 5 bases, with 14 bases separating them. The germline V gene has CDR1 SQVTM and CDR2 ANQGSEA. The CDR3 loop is CSVAGRVETEAFF. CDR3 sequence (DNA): TGCAGCGTTGCGGGCAGGGTGGAAACTGAAGCTTTCTTT. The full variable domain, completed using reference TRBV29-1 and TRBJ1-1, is SAVISQKPSRDICQRGTSLTIQCQVDSQVTMMFWYRQQPGQSLTLIATANQGSEATYESGFVIDKFPISRPNLTFSTLTVSNMSPEDSSIYLCSVAGRVETEAFFGQGTRLTVV.

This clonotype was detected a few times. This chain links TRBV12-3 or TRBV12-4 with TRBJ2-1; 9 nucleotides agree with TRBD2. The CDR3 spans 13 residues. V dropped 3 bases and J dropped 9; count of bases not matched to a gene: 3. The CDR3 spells CASSLGSGGEQFF. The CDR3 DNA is TGTGCCAGCAGTTTGGGTAGCGGGGGTGAGCAGTTCTTC.

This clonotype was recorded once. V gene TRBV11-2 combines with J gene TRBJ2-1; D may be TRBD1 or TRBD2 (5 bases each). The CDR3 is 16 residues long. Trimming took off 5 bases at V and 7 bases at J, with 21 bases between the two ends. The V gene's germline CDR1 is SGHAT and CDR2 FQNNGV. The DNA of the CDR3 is TGTGCCAGCAGCCCAAAGGGCTCTGGGACCTCAAATGAGCAGTTCTTC. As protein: CASSPKGSGTSNEQFF.

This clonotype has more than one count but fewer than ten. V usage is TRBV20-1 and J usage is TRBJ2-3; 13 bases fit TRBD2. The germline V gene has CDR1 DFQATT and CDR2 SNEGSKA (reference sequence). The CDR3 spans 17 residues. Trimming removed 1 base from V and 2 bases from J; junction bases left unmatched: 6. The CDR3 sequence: CSARAFGTSGDTDTQYF. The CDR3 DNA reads TGCAGTGCTAGAGCCTTTGGGACTAGCGGGGACACAGATACGCAGTATTTT.